This T cell receptor beta chain comes out of a study of blood T cell repertoires in COVID-19. About the research overall: T cells, B-cell-depleted T cells, or PBMCs supplied cDNA or gDNA.

This clone appeared a few times. Clones were sequenced by immunoSEQ multiplex PCR, and TCRdb holds only the in-frame ones, with some missing. This sample yields 45,000 or so clones, of which 83% are seen a single time; 7% to 10% belongs to the top ten. This CDR3 comprises 16 residues. Germline values: CDR1 MDHEN, CDR2 SYDVKM. V was shortened by 2 bases and J by 9 bases, with 20 bases between the two germline ends. The sequence was collected from a man at least 80 years old in a cohort sampled during active COVID-19. This rearrangement joins TRBV28 to TRBJ1-5; possibly TRBD1 for D (6 bases). The sequenced sample was peripheral blood. The CDR3 loop is CASSLIRGTVGGPQHF. DNA for the CDR3: TGTGCCAGCAGTTTAATCAGGGGCACCGTAGGTGGGCCCCAGCATTTT.